This record covers a single TCR beta chain. Its antigen is still unknown. The germline V gene has CDR1 SGHRS and CDR2 YFSETQ. The CDR3 is made up of 15 amino acids. V was clipped by 2 bases and J by 1 base; unmatched bases: 4. The record originates from a study of T cells in localized non-small cell lung cancer. Method: immunoSEQ multiplex PCR; TCRdb's copy keeps in-frame clones and lacks some. This repertoire shows some 30,000 clones, about 91% found once; its top ten account for under 6%. The study's findings and limits: Longer overall survival was associated with a higher density of T cells in the blood. It was uninvolved adjacent lung that showed the highest T cell clonality, exceeding tumor. The study sequenced only one region of the tumor. As a result, intratumor heterogeneity could not be excluded and remains possible. Adjacent lung held a median approximately 57 of the top 100 tumor clones.

This sequence originates from a man aged 35-69 years with stage II lung adenocarcinoma. The rearrangement uses TRBV5-1 and TRBJ2-5; 8 bases agree with TRBD1. This material consisted of PBMCs, taken before any cancer treatment. CDR3 loop: CASSFQGAFQETQYF. The DNA of the CDR3 is TGCGCCAGCAGCTTTCAGGGGGCTTTCCAAGAGACCCAGTACTTC.